Following are 18 T cell receptor beta chains from one sample sequenced in a study of T-cell memory formation after mild COVID-19. TCRdb redid the calling of the 5' RACE reads with MiXCR, one entry per CDR3 protein. The sample lists some 450,000 distinct CDR3 sequences; more than 15% were seen once. What was sequenced was PBMCs or a T cell subset sorted from them (not recorded which). The receptors shown here come from a man younger than 35 who had mild COVID-19 (a few samples of this study predate the infection). Cell type and time point are not known.

This clonotype was counted many times. The chain employs TRBV28 and TRBJ2-2; unclear D gene. The length of the CDR3 is 13 residues. Germline CDR1 reads MDHEN; CDR2 reads SYDVKM. The V end was cut by 4 bases, the J end by 4 bases, with 7 bases between. The CDR3: CASSSHFTGELFF. The DNA for the CDR3 is TGTGCCAGCAGTTCACACTTCACCGGGGAGCTGTTTTTT.

This clonotype showed up just a few times. This chain joins TRBV5-1 and TRBJ1-3, with 7 bases aligning to TRBD1. Germline loops: CDR1 SGHRS, CDR2 YFSETQ. V dropped 2 bases and J dropped 2; count of bases not matched to a gene: 7. This CDR3 has 16 residues. The DNA of the CDR3 is TGCGCCAGCAGCTTTCAGGGGGTAGAGACTGGAAACACCATATATTTT. This codes for CASSFQGVETGNTIYF.

The chain couples TRBV9 to TRBJ1-5, with D uncertain. The CDR3 covers 14 residues. Trimming took 0 bases from V and 4 from J, leaving 8 bases between them. Germline CDR1 SGDLS, CDR2 YYNGEE. The CDR3 protein is CASSVDGSNQPQHF. The CDR3 DNA is TGTGCCAGCAGCGTAGATGGTTCGAATCAGCCCCAGCATTTT.

This clonotype was seen only a few times. The chain links TRBV6-2 or TRBV6-3 to TRBJ1-2; no clear D. Germline V gene sequence: CDR1 MNHEY, CDR2 SVGEGT. V lost 8 bases and J 7 bases, leaving 23 bases between the germline ends. This CDR3 comprises 15 residues. CDR3 loop: CASSPDLIQARGYTF. CDR3 DNA sequence: TGTGCCAGCTCCCCTGACCTAATACAAGCTCGTGGCTACACCTTC.

This clonotype was recorded a few times. J is TRBJ2-3 and V is TRBV11-2; D is perhaps TRBD2 (6 bases). CDR1 and CDR2 (germline): SGHAT, FQNNGV. V was shortened by 1 base and J by 7 bases, with 24 bases between the two germline ends. The CDR3 has 18 residues. CDR3 nucleotide sequence: TGTGCCAGCAGCTTAGGGGTTTACGGGGAGGTCTTGGGATATACGCAGTATTTT. Protein: CASSLGVYGEVLGYTQYF. The whole variable domain, filled in from reference TRBV11-2 and TRBJ2-3, reads EAGVAQSPRYKIIEKRQSVAFWCNPISGHATLYWYQQILGQGPKLLIQFQNNGVVDDSQLPKDRFSAERLKGVDSTLKIQPAKLEDSAVYLCASSLGVYGEVLGYTQYFGPGTRLTVL.

This clonotype was seen ten or more times. The V gene is TRBV7-2, the J gene TRBJ2-3; 7 bases are a match to TRBD2. The CDR3 sequence is 14 residues long. V was clipped by 5 bases and J by 4 bases; unmatched bases: 6. Germline V gene lookup returns CDR1 SGHTA and CDR2 FQGNSA. CDR3 residues: CASSTTGGADTQYF. As DNA, the CDR3 is TGTGCCAGCAGCACGACGGGGGGTGCAGATACGCAGTATTTT.

With respect to this clonotype: The junction differs from germline at one of its ends, possibly a read error. The CDR3 protein is CSSSSPGHLSGANVLTF. Here the CDR3 DNA reads TGTTCCAGCAGCTCCCCTGGTCACCTCTCTGGGGCCAACGTCCTGACTTTC. This chain joins TRBV7-3 and TRBJ2-6; D remains unclear. The CDR3 runs 17 residues. Germline CDR1 SGHTA, CDR2 FQGTGA.

This clonotype has just a few counts. V is TRBV6-5 and J is TRBJ1-1; 11 nucleotides agree with TRBD1. Germline V gene sequence: CDR1 MNHEY, CDR2 SVGAGI. The CDR3 is 15 amino acids. Germline trimming cut 6 bases from V and 5 bases from J; bases unmatched to any gene: 8. The CDR3 protein is CASRRTGTGGTEAFF. The CDR3 DNA reads as TGTGCCAGCAGGAGGACCGGGACAGGGGGGACTGAAGCTTTCTTT.

The rearrangement joins TRBV6-1 to TRBJ1-2; D possibly corresponds to TRBD1 (5 bases). V was shortened by 10 bases and J by 1 base, with 10 bases between the two germline ends. Per the germline V gene, CDR1 is MNHNS and CDR2 is SASEGT. CDR3 length: 12 amino acids. CDR3 sequence reads: CAIYDSNYGYTF. CDR3 DNA: TGTGCCATTTATGACAGTAACTATGGCTACACCTTC.

The genes are TRBV10-3 and TRBJ1-5; D is ambiguous. V lost 6 bases, J lost 5 bases, and 11 bases lay in between. CDR1 and CDR2 from the germline V gene are ENHRY and SYGVKD. This CDR3 region has 13 residues. DNA for the CDR3: TGTGCCATCAGAGGACTGTATGATCAGCCCCAGCATTTT. This translates into CAIRGLYDQPQHF.

This clonotype was detected only a few times. The CDR3 is CASSHPRRSGYEQYV. CDR3 DNA: TGCGCCAGCAGTCACCCACGTCGCTCGGGGTACGAGCAGTACGTC. The chain carries TRBV23-1 and TRBJ2-7; possible D gene TRBD2, 5 bases. TRBV23-1 is classed as an ORF, of uncertain function. V lost 3 bases to trimming and J lost 4 bases, with 16 bases between them. This CDR3 contains 15 residues.

This clonotype has a handful of counts. The rearrangement joins TRBV20-1 to TRBJ1-1; no clear D gene. Per the germline V gene, CDR1 is DFQATT and CDR2 is SNEGSKA (reference sequence). There are 11 residues in the CDR3. Trimming took off 1 base at V and 7 bases at J, with 7 bases between the two ends. CDR3 nucleotides: TGCAGTGCTAGAGGGGCAGTTGAAGCTTTCTTT. Amino acids: CSARGAVEAFF.

There are a few counts of this clonotype. The chain links TRBV6-5 to TRBJ1-3; D gene uncertain. The CDR3 length is 15 residues. Germline lookup yields CDR1 MNHEY and CDR2 SVGAGI. Trimming shortened V by 0 bases and J by 2 bases, and 8 bases separated the two germline ends. CDR3 amino acids: CASSYSWQAGNTIYF. CDR3 DNA sequence: TGTGCCAGCAGTTACTCGTGGCAGGCTGGAAACACCATATATTTT.

There are many counts of this clonotype. The rearrangement links TRBV5-1 to TRBJ2-7; D is ambiguous. CDR1 is SGHRS and CDR2 is YFSETQ in the germline V gene. V shed 2 bases and J shed 3 bases, with 9 bases lying between them. The CDR3 consists of 13 residues. The CDR3 region has the DNA TGCGCCAGCAGCTTCCGGCAGAACTACGAGCAGTACTTC. Translation gives CASSFRQNYEQYF.

This clonotype occurred a few times. The chain has TRBV6-6 and TRBJ2-3; D tentatively fits TRBD1 or TRBD2 (5 bases each). The CDR3 covers 14 residues. The V gene lost 2 bases and the J gene lost 2 bases, with 8 bases spanning the gap. CDR1 and CDR2 (germline): MNHNY, SVGAGI (reference sequence). CDR3 sequence reads: CASSYRDPTDTQYF. The DNA of the CDR3 is TGTGCCAGCAGTTACAGGGACCCCACAGATACGCAGTATTTT.

A word on this clonotype: A read error may account for a junction end that differs from germline. Here the CDR3 DNA reads TGTGCCAGCAGCTCTCGCCCCACTGAATCTTTCTTT. Translated, it gives CASSSRPTESFF. The J gene is TRBJ1-1, the V gene TRBV6-5; D ambiguous. CDR1 and CDR2 (germline): MNHEY, SVGAGI. The CDR3 extends over 12 amino acids.

At least ten counts were recorded for this clonotype. This chain joins TRBV15 and TRBJ1-4, with 8 bases matching TRBD1. V lost 5 bases to trimming and J lost 8 bases; unmatched junction nucleotides: 4. Germline V lookup: CDR1 LNHNV, CDR2 YYDKDF (reference sequence). This CDR3 spans 13 amino acids. The CDR3 reads CATSGQGWEKLFF. The CDR3 nucleotides are TGTGCCACCAGCGGACAGGGTTGGGAAAAACTGTTTTTT.

This clonotype was seen a handful of times. V and J are TRBV5-1 and TRBJ2-5, with 11 bases identical to TRBD1. Trimming at V came to 4 bases and at J to 9 bases, leaving 8 bases not matched to a gene. CDR1 SGHRS and CDR2 YFSETQ come from the germline V gene. The CDR3 runs to 14 residues. The CDR3 coding sequence is TGCGCCAGCAGCCTCCGGACAGGGGGCGACGCCCAGTACTTC. Translation: CASSLRTGGDAQYF.